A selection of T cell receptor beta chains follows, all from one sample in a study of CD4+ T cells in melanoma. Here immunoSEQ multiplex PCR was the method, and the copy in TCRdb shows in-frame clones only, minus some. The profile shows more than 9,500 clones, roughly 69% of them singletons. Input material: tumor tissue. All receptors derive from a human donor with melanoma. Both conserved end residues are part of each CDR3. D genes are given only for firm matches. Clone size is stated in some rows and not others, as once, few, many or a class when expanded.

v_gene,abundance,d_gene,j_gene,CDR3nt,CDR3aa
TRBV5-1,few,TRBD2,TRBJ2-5,TGCGCCAGCAGCTTGGGGGCAGCGGGAGCTTCCCAAGAGACCCAGTACTTC,CASSLGAAGASQETQYF
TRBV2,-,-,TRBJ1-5,TGTGCCAGCGGGGGGGTTCCGGGAGGTCAGCCCCAGCATTTT,CASGGVPGGQPQHF
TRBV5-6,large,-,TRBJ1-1,TGTGCCAGCAGCTTGGGTTCTTGGGGATTGAACACTGAAGCTTTCTTT,CASSLGSWGLNTEAFF
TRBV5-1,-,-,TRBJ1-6,TGCGCCAGCAGCTCGGACGGGTCCAATTCACCCCTCCACTTT,CASSSDGSNSPLHF
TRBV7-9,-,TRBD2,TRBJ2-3,TGTGCCAGCAGCTTCCCACTAGCGAGTAGCACAGATACGCAGTATTTT,CASSFPLASSTDTQYF
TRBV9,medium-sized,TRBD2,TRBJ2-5,TGTGCCAGCAGCGCGGGGGGAACACAAGAGACCCAGTACTTC,CASSAGGTQETQYF
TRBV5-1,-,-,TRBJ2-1,TGCGCCAGCAGCCCGGACAGTGGTGAGCAGTTCTTC,CASSPDSGEQFF
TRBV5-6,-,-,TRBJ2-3,TGTGCCAGCAGCTTGAGGCGGTTCACAGATACGCAGTATTTT,CASSLRRFTDTQYF
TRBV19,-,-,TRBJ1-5,TGTGCCAGTAGCTTCCGATGGCAGCCCCAGCATTTT,CASSFRWQPQHF
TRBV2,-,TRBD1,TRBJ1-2,TGTGCCAGCAGGGGACAGGGAACGGTGGGCTACACCTTC,CASRGQGTVGYTF
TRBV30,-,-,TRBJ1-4,TGTGCCTGGAGTGTAATAAGGGAAAAACTGTTTTTT,CAWSVIREKLFF
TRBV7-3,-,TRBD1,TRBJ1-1,TGTGCCAGCAGCGCCTCAGGGGGCGCGGGGATCACTGAAGCTTTCTTT,CASSASGGAGITEAFF
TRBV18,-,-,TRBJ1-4,TGTGCCAGCTCACCGAGTTCCAATGCTGAAAAACTGTTTTTT,CASSPSSNAEKLFF
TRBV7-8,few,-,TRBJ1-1,TGTGCCAGCAGCTCGTTACAGGGTCAGAGGACTGAAGCTTTCTTT,CASSSLQGQRTEAFF
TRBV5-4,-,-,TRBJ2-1,TGTGCCAGCAGCACGCGGGGTGAGCAGTTCTTC,CASSTRGEQFF
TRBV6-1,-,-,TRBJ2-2,TGTGCCAGCAGTGAACTCCGGCCCGGGGAGCTGTTTTTT,CASSELRPGELFF
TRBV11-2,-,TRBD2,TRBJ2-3,TGTGCCAGCAGCTTAACCCTACCCCGGGACTACAGCACAGATACGCAGTATTTT,CASSLTLPRDYSTDTQYF